These 21 T cell receptor beta chains were sequenced from one sample in a study of tumor-infiltrating lymphocytes in primary liver carcinoma. Constant-region priming of about 0.5 ug total RNA yielded TCR beta cDNA. Construction of TCR beta libraries relied on three successive nested multiplex PCR rounds employing slightly modified ARM-PCR. The first two PCR rounds, approximately 10 cycles each, used TRBV1-TRBV30 forward primers and a C-beta reverse primer. TCRdb re-analysed the multiplex PCR reads in MiXCR, keeping a single row per CDR3 protein. The table records tens of thousands of distinct CDR3 sequences, roughly 80% of them present only once. The study co-extracted DNA and RNA from roughly 20-30 mg of unsorted bulk tissue. The sequenced sample consisted of tumor-adjacent normal liver tissue. Receptors were obtained from a woman aged 25 to 39 with primary liver carcinoma and hepatitis B virus infection.

A word on this clonotype: A junction end diverges from the germline sequence, so it may reflect a read error. The gene calls are TRBV5-6 and TRBJ2-6, with D perhaps matching TRBD1 or TRBD2 (5 bases each). In germline, CDR1 is SGHDT, CDR2 YYEEEE. The length of the CDR3 is 17 residues. The CDR3 protein is CASSQDSSFSGTNDLTF. The CDR3 DNA sequence: TGTGCCAGCAGCCAGGATAGCAGCTTCTCTGGGACCAACGACCTGACTTTC. The variable domain in full, completed from reference TRBV5-6 and TRBJ2-6, reads DAGVTQSPTHLIKTRGQQVTLRCSPKSGHDTVSWYQQALGQGPQFIFQYYEEEERQRGNFPDRFSGHQFPNYSSELNVNALLLGDSALYLCASSQDSSFSGTNDLTFGAGSRLTVL.

Notes on this clonotype: As the CDR3 is not closed by the conserved phenylalanine or tryptophan, this likely results from a read error. J is TRBJ2-7 and V is TRBV7-8; 9 nucleotides match TRBD1. Germline V lookup: CDR1 SGHVS, CDR2 FQNEAQ. CDR3 size: 13 residues. Germline trimming cut 9 bases from V and 2 bases from J; bases unmatched to any gene: 5. The DNA for the CDR3 is TGTGCCAGTGGACAGGGGTGCGCCTACGAGCAGTACCTC. Translation gives CASGQGCAYEQYL.

Concerning this clonotype itself: A much larger clonotype is one base distant, so this may be a read error. V is TRBV24-1 and J is TRBJ2-7; 9 positions match TRBD2. This CDR3 comprises 13 residues. Germline lookup yields CDR1 KGHDR and CDR2 SFDVKD. The CDR3 coding sequence is TGTGGCACCAGTCCGACTAGCGGCTACGAGCAGTACTTC. Translating it yields CGTSPTSGYEQYF.

Only one count was recorded for this clonotype. Sequence at one end of the junction differs from germline and may be a read error. The J gene is TRBJ2-7, the V gene TRBV6-1; maybe TRBD1 (6 bases). The CDR3 loop spans 14 amino acids. The germline gives CDR1 MNHNS, CDR2 SASEGT. CDR3 residues: CARRNWGPTPEQYF. The CDR3 DNA follows: TGTGCCCGCAGGAACTGGGGGCCCACCCCTGAGCAGTACTTC.

This clonotype was picked up one time. Mismatch with germline at one junction end may stem from a read error. V gene TRBV6-2 or TRBV6-3 combines with J gene TRBJ2-7, with D possibly called TRBD1 or TRBD2 (5 bases each). The CDR3 is 15 amino acids. The germline gives CDR1 MNHEY, CDR2 SVGEGT. Here the CDR3 reads CASITPRQTTYEHYF. CDR3 DNA sequence: TGTGCCAGCATTACCCCCCGACAGACTACCTACGAGCACTACTTC.

This sequence joins TRBV6-2 or TRBV6-3 and TRBJ1-5; D is ambiguous. With the DNA end fitting TRBJ2-3 better, the J assignment may be wrong. The CDR3 has 13 residues. The germline gives CDR1 MNHEY, CDR2 SVGEGT. Written as DNA, the CDR3 is TGTGCCAGCAGTTACTCGGGCTATCAGCCCCAGTATTTT. This sequence encodes CASSYSGYQPQYF.

With respect to this clonotype: One end of the junction varies from germline; a read error may be responsible. The rearrangement joins TRBV11-2 to TRBJ2-1; D is unclear. Germline values: CDR1 SGHAT, CDR2 FQNNGV. This CDR3 contains 13 residues. CDR3 sequence: CASNLGPYNEQSF. The CDR3 bases are TGTGCCAGCAACTTAGGCCCCTACAATGAGCAGTCCTTC.

Concerning this clonotype itself: A read error is possible here, since a much larger clone lies one base away. CDR3 in amino acids: CASSQDRLPQNIHYF. In DNA form, the CDR3 reads TGCGCCAGCAGCCAAGATCGGCTACCCCAAAACATTCACTACTTC. The chain employs TRBV4-1 and TRBJ2-4; no clear D gene. The CDR3 spans 15 residues. Germline V lookup: CDR1 MGHRA, CDR2 YSYEKL.

A single count supports this clonotype. The CDR3 does not close with the conserved phenylalanine or tryptophan, likely indicating a read error. The V and J genes are TRBV6-2 or TRBV6-3 and TRBJ2-5; possible D gene TRBD2, 6 bases. Trimming took off 2 bases at V and 8 bases at J, with 12 bases between the two ends. The CDR3 contains 13 residues. Germline V lookup: CDR1 MNHEY, CDR2 SVGEGT. This chain's CDR3 is CASSYPREHTQYI. The CDR3 nucleotides read TGTGCCAGCAGTTACCCTCGGGAGCATACCCAGTACATT.

The CDR3 nucleotides read TGTACCATCAGATCCACAGGGACCGGGGAGCTGTTTTTT. Translated: CTIRSTGTGELFF. V usage is TRBV11-3 and J usage is TRBJ2-2, with TRBD1 as a possible D gene (6 bases). CDR3 length: 13 amino acids. The germline gives CDR1 SGHNT, CDR2 YENEEA.

The rearrangement links TRBV7-6 to TRBJ1-2; D ambiguous. Trimming took off 0 bases at V and 6 bases at J, with 8 bases between the two ends. Germline V lookup: CDR1 SGHVS, CDR2 FNYEAQ. The CDR3 spans 13 residues. Here the CDR3 reads CASSLAGADGYTF. The CDR3 nucleotides read TGTGCCAGCAGCTTAGCCGGAGCGGATGGCTACACCTTC.

This CDR3 is CASSLGPTAIQFF. The CDR3 region has the DNA TGTGCCAGCAGCTTAGGTCCCACTGCCATTCAGTTCTTC. The rearrangement links TRBV13 to TRBJ2-1; D is unclear. V was clipped by 0 bases and J by 13 bases, with 13 bases between them. Germline assignment: CDR1 PRHDT and CDR2 FYEKMQ (reference sequence). CDR3 length equals 13 residues.

The chain links TRBV6-5 to TRBJ2-2; 9 bases match TRBD2. This CDR3 is 16 amino acids long. CDR1 MNHEY and CDR2 SVGAGI come from the germline V gene. J was trimmed by 4 bases and V by 11 bases; bases with no gene match: 14. The CDR3 here is CAGRWTSARGTGELFF. The DNA for the CDR3 is TGTGCCGGTAGGTGGACTAGCGCCCGAGGCACCGGGGAGCTGTTTTTT.

V is TRBV28 and J is TRBJ1-5; tentatively, D is TRBD1 (5 bases). The last part of the DNA fits TRBJ2-3 better; the J call may be wrong. This CDR3 is built from 16 residues. CDR1 and CDR2 from the germline V gene are MDHEN and SYDVKM. The CDR3 nucleotides are TGTGCCAGCAGCCTAACAGGAAGGGGAAGCAATCAGCCCCAGTATTTT. It specifies CASSLTGRGSNQPQYF.

Regarding this clonotype: Because it lacks the conserved phenylalanine or tryptophan at the end, this CDR3 is likely a read error. This rearrangement joins TRBV10-3 to TRBJ2-7; 8 nucleotides line up with TRBD2. V was clipped by 10 bases and J by 6 bases; unmatched bases: 14. The CDR3 runs to 14 residues. Germline loops: CDR1 ENHRY, CDR2 SYGVKD. CDR3 in DNA: TGTGCCAACAGGGAGGGCAGCGGGAGTAGCGAGCAGTACCTC. The encoded protein is CANREGSGSSEQYL.

This clonotype has at least ten counts. The rearrangement joins TRBV28 to TRBJ2-3; D remains unclear. The CDR3 is made up of 16 amino acids. With 5 bases removed from V and 2 bases from J, the gap between germline ends came to 17 bases. The V gene's germline CDR1 is MDHEN and CDR2 SYDVKM. The CDR3 here is CASSTPGPWPTDTQYF. The DNA of the CDR3 is TGTGCCAGCAGTACTCCAGGTCCCTGGCCCACAGATACGCAGTATTTT.

This clonotype was detected only once. A junction end diverges from the germline sequence, so it may reflect a read error. The chain carries TRBV13 and TRBJ2-3; tentative D call: TRBD2 (7 bases). Per the germline V gene, CDR1 is PRHDT and CDR2 is FYEKMQ (reference sequence). This CDR3 is 14 amino acids long. DNA of the CDR3: TGTGCCTGCAGCAACGGACTAGGGGGGGATACACAGTATTTT. Translating gives CACSNGLGGDTQYF.

The chain combines TRBV12-3 or TRBV12-4 with TRBJ2-5, with D unresolved. This CDR3 comprises 14 residues. CDR3 residues: CDSSFVGIQETQYF. Here the CDR3 DNA reads TGTGATAGCAGTTTTGTAGGTATTCAAGAGACCCAGTACTTC.

V gene TRBV4-2 combines with J gene TRBJ2-1, with 12 nucleotides matching TRBD2. The CDR3 contains 19 residues. Germline V gene data show CDR1 as LGHNA and CDR2 as YNFKEQ. For the CDR3, the DNA is TGTGCTGGCAGCCAAGATCGGTCTAGGACTAGCGGGATATACAATGAGCAGTTCTTC. Its protein is CAGSQDRSRTSGIYNEQFF.

This clonotype appeared a few times. This chain uses TRBV4-2 with TRBJ2-2; no clear D gene. The CDR3 runs to 16 residues. V shed 6 bases and J shed 8 bases, with 22 bases lying between them. Germline CDR1 reads LGHNA; CDR2 reads YNFKEQ. The CDR3 coding sequence is TGTGCCAGCAGTCAGACCAGGACCAAGGAACTTGGGGAGCTGTTTTTT. Translating gives CASSQTRTKELGELFF.

A word on this clonotype: Since the CDR3 does not end with the conserved phenylalanine or tryptophan, this likely comes from a read error. The chain is built from TRBV11-2 and TRBJ2-1; maybe TRBD1 (5 bases). The CDR3 covers 16 residues. Germline CDR1 SGHAT, CDR2 FQNNGV. The CDR3 reads CVSSFQGYSTYNEQFI. CDR3 coding DNA: TGTGTCAGCAGCTTTCAGGGCTACTCCACCTACAATGAGCAGTTCATC.